These 12 T cell receptor beta chains originate from one sample sequenced in a study of cytomegalovirus exposure and HLA in healthy donors. This PCR relied on a set of 60 Vbeta primers and 13 Jbeta primers. Only in-frame clones appear in the TCRdb table, and some are missing; sequencing was by immunoSEQ multiplex PCR. The data show about 200,000 clones, 75% to 90% seen once. The sequenced sample consisted of PBMCs. The receptors were gathered from a woman aged 35 to 49 in good health and CMV-seronegative.

This clone was detected only a few times. The chain is built from TRBV7-2 and TRBJ2-7; 8 positions agree with TRBD2. V shed 7 bases and J 9 bases; nucleotides not matched to a gene: 11. Germline V gene lookup returns CDR1 SGHTA and CDR2 FQGNSA. The CDR3 has 13 amino acids. The CDR3 loop is CASNSPPTSGQYF. As DNA, the CDR3 is TGTGCCAGCAACTCTCCCCCAACTAGCGGGCAGTACTTC. Based on the CDR3 plus reference TRBV7-2 and TRBJ2-7, the full variable domain is GAGVSQSPSNKVTEKGKDVELRCDPISGHTALYWYRQSLGQGLEFLIYFQGNSAPDKSGLPSDRFSAERTGGSVSTLTIQRTQQEDSAVYLCASNSPPTSGQYFGPGTRLTVT.

In the case of this clone: Other DNA sequences from this sample encode an identical CDR3 as well. The rearrangement joins TRBV15 to TRBJ1-3; D not resolved. The germline V and J ends were trimmed by 0 bases and 3 bases, with 6 bases remaining between them. CDR1 LNHNV and CDR2 YYDKDF come from the germline V gene (reference sequence). The CDR3 loop spans 14 amino acids. The CDR3 sequence is CATSRDPGGNTIYF. The CDR3 nucleotides are TGTGCCACCAGCAGAGATCCCGGTGGAAACACCATATATTTT.

The rearrangement uses TRBV29-1 and TRBJ1-3; 7 bases match TRBD1. Germline assignment: CDR1 SQVTM and CDR2 ANQGSEA. V shed 2 bases and J 0 bases; nucleotides not matched to a gene: 7. The CDR3 is 16 residues long. The CDR3 protein is CSVEMRGLASGNTIYF. For the CDR3, the DNA is TGCAGCGTTGAAATGAGGGGGCTCGCCTCTGGAAACACCATATATTTT.

This clone was seen a single time. The chain employs TRBV2 and TRBJ2-7, with TRBD2 identical over 10 bases. From germline, CDR1 is SNHLY and CDR2 FYNNEI. There are 15 residues in the CDR3. Trimming took 3 bases from V and 7 from J; bases not matched to a gene: 9. The CDR3 is CASSDWLAGVREQYF. The CDR3 DNA reads TGTGCCAGCAGTGACTGGCTAGCGGGAGTAAGGGAGCAGTACTTC.

This clone is a singleton in its sample. The V gene is TRBV5-1, the J gene TRBJ1-5, with 9 bases lining up with TRBD1. The V gene end was trimmed by 1 base and the J gene end by 7 bases; junction bases not matched to a gene: 9. Germline V gene lookup returns CDR1 SGHRS and CDR2 YFSETQ. This CDR3 has 16 amino acids. CDR3 nucleotides: TGCGCCAGCAGCTTGTTGGGACAGGGAATCAGGCAGCCCCAGCATTTT. This translates into CASSLLGQGIRQPQHF.

The chain joins TRBV2 to TRBJ2-1; no clear D. CDR3 length: 14 residues. V was pared by 6 bases and J by 2 bases, with 11 bases between. Germline values: CDR1 SNHLY, CDR2 FYNNEI. Here the CDR3 DNA reads TGTGCCAGCAGAGTACTAACGCCCTACAATGAGCAGTTCTTC. Amino acid sequence: CASRVLTPYNEQFF. Supplemented by reference TRBV2 and TRBJ2-1, the full variable domain reads EPEVTQTPSHQVTQMGQEVILRCVPISNHLYFYWYRQILGQKVEFLVSFYNNEISEKSEIFDDQFSVERPDGSNFTLKIRSTKLEDSAMYFCASRVLTPYNEQFFGPGTRLTVL.

This clone was detected a few times. The rearrangement uses TRBV30 and TRBJ2-7; 7 nucleotides match TRBD2. J lost 1 base, V lost 3 bases, and 6 bases had no gene match. Germline V gives CDR1 GTSNPN, CDR2 SVGIG (reference sequence). This CDR3 contains 14 residues. CDR3 residues: CAWSGGSFSYEQYF. DNA of the CDR3: TGTGCCTGGAGCGGCGGGAGTTTTTCCTACGAGCAGTACTTC.

This chain uses TRBV7-8 with TRBJ2-1; D is possibly TRBD2 (5 bases). CDR3 length equals 11 residues. The V and J ends lost 10 bases and 6 bases respectively, with 10 bases between them. CDR1 SGHVS and CDR2 FQNEAQ come from the germline V gene. The DNA of the CDR3 is TGTGCCATAGAGCGGCTCAATGAGCAGTTCTTC. Translating it yields CAIERLNEQFF.

This rearrangement joins TRBV5-1 to TRBJ2-7; TRBD1 aligns across 8 bases. The ends lost 3 bases at V and 5 bases at J; junction bases unmatched: 7. Germline-derived CDR1 and CDR2 are SGHRS and YFSETQ. The CDR3 is 14 residues long. The CDR3, as DNA: TGCGCCAGCAGCTCCGGACAGGGTAAAAACGAGCAGTACTTC. This encodes CASSSGQGKNEQYF.

This chain uses TRBV7-9 with TRBJ1-4; D is uncertain. The V end was cut by 8 bases, the J end by 7 bases, with 17 bases between. CDR3 length: 14 amino acids. In germline, CDR1 is SEHNR, CDR2 FQNEAQ (reference sequence). The CDR3 bases are TGTGCCAGCCAAAGCGGAGGGCGGGTTGAAAAACTGTTTTTT. Its translation is CASQSGGRVEKLFF.

The V and J genes are TRBV27 and TRBJ1-2; a possible D gene is TRBD1 (6 bases). Germline V gene sequence: CDR1 MNHEY, CDR2 SMNVEV (reference sequence). The CDR3 sequence is 12 residues long. V lost 0 bases and J lost 8, with 7 bases in between. CDR3 amino acids: CASSLSGAGYTF. In nucleotides, the CDR3 is TGTGCCAGCAGTTTATCGGGGGCGGGCTACACCTTC.

The chain couples TRBV2 to TRBJ1-2; D is ambiguous. The germline gives CDR1 SNHLY, CDR2 FYNNEI. This CDR3 is built from 14 residues. Deletions cut 4 bases from V and 0 bases from J, with 9 bases between. The DNA for the CDR3 is TGTGCCAGCAGTGGCCTCACAGCTAACTATGGCTACACCTTC. It encodes CASSGLTANYGYTF.